A single sample is the source of the 4 T cell receptor beta chains below, sequenced in a study of blood T cell repertoires in COVID-19. The table came from immunoSEQ multiplex PCR; TCRdb's copy has only in-frame clones and leaves some out. The sample has some 230,000 clones, about 80% seen once. Sequenced material: peripheral blood. The receptors here all came from a young woman who had recovered from COVID-19.

The V call is TRBV13, the J call TRBJ2-7; TRBD1 matches 10 bases. With 4 bases clipped from V and 4 bases from J, the junction kept 10 bases outside the gene matches. Germline V gene lookup returns CDR1 PRHDT and CDR2 FYEKMQ (reference sequence). This CDR3 contains 16 residues. This CDR3 is CASSSKDRGIVYEQYF. CDR3 coding DNA: TGTGCCAGCAGCTCTAAGGACAGGGGGATTGTATACGAGCAGTACTTC.

V gene TRBV4-1 combines with J gene TRBJ2-1, with TRBD2 matching 7 bases. The CDR3 is 15 residues long. Germline trimming cut 1 base from V and 1 base from J; bases unmatched to any gene: 1. Germline V gene data show CDR1 as MGHRA and CDR2 as YSYEKL. The DNA for the CDR3 is TGCGCCAGCAGCCAAGGTAGCGGGTCCTACAATGAGCAGTTCTTC. It encodes CASSQGSGSYNEQFF.

The V call is TRBV3-1 (or the pseudogene TRBV3-2), the J call TRBJ1-5, with D perhaps TRBD1 (5 bases). CDR1 and CDR2 (germline): LGHDT, YNNKEL (reference sequence). V was cut by 0 bases and J by 6 bases, with 9 bases left in between. This CDR3 is 14 amino acids long. For the CDR3, the DNA is TGTGCCAGCAGCCAAGAAGGACACGGTCAGCCCCAGCATTTT. It specifies CASSQEGHGQPQHF.

This chain uses TRBV24-1 with TRBJ2-3; D gene ambiguous. V lost 0 bases to trimming and J lost 6 bases, with 15 bases between them. The germline CDR1 and CDR2 sequences are KGHDR and SFDVKD. The CDR3 extends over 16 amino acids. The CDR3 loop is CATSDLITLFVDTQYF. DNA for the CDR3: TGTGCCACCAGTGATTTGATTACCCTATTCGTCGATACGCAGTATTTT.